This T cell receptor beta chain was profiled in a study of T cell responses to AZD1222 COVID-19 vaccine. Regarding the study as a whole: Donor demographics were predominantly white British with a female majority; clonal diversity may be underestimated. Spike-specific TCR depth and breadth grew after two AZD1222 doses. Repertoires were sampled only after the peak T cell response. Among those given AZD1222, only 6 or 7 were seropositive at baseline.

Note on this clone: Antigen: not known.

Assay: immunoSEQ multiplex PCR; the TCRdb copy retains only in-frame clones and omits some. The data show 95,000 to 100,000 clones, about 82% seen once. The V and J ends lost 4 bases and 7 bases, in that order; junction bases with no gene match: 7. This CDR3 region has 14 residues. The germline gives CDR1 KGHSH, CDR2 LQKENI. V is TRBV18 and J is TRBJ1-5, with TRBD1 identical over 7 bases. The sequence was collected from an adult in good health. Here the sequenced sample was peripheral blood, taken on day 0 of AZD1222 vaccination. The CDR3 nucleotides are TGTGCCAGCTCACTCGGGACAGATCCACAGCCCCAGCATTTT. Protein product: CASSLGTDPQPQHF.